This TCR beta chain was retrieved from a study of Graves' ophthalmopathy and Graves' hyperthyroidism. Across the study: The authors collected peripheral blood at initial diagnosis, before any treatment. Study-wide findings and caveats: Built on 13 signatures, a model told ophthalmopathy apart from stable hyperthyroidism with over 85% sensitivity and 75% to 82% specificity.

Of note for this clonotype: What it recognizes is unknown.

CDR1 is LNHNV and CDR2 is YYDKDF in the germline V gene (reference sequence). V lost 0 bases to trimming and J lost 6 bases, with 13 bases between them. This CDR3 has 15 residues. CDR3 regions of TCR beta were amplified from RNA transcripts. HTBI-primed first-round RT-PCR preceded second-round multiplex PCR. TCRdb itself ran the multiplex PCR reads through MiXCR, one entry per CDR3 protein. Here the sample spans 200,000 to 300,000 distinct CDR3 sequences, around 42% being singletons. Diagnosis used clinical symptoms, serum thyroxine, TRAb, thyroid ultrasound and orbital computed tomography. Material: peripheral blood. The clonotype was recovered from an adult man with Graves' ophthalmopathy. The rearrangement joins TRBV15 to TRBJ2-3, with a weak D call TRBD2 (6 bases). The CDR3 nucleotides are TGTGCCACCAGCAGAGATCACCCTGGGGGGGATACGCAGTATTTT. It codes for CATSRDHPGGDTQYF.